This T cell receptor (beta chain) came from a study of blood T cell repertoires in COVID-19. Trimming removed 6 bases at V and 5 bases at J, with 13 bases between. Germline V lookup: CDR1 SQVTM, CDR2 ANQGSEA. This CDR3 is built from 12 residues. Study processing details: Amplification of reference gene primers was used by the study to estimate nucleated cell counts. Produced via immunoSEQ multiplex PCR; TCRdb's table is partial and in-frame only. Clone size and the V and J calls come from that table; the DNA yielded D and trimming. Here the sample spans 45,000 to 65,000 clones, roughly nine tenths being singletons.

The sample consisted of peripheral blood. The receptor's source is a human donor in a cohort sampled during active COVID-19. V is TRBV29-1 and J is TRBJ2-5; D is uncertain. As DNA, the CDR3 is TGCAGCGTCAGACCCCCGCGGGAGACCCAGTACTTC. Translating gives CSVRPPRETQYF.